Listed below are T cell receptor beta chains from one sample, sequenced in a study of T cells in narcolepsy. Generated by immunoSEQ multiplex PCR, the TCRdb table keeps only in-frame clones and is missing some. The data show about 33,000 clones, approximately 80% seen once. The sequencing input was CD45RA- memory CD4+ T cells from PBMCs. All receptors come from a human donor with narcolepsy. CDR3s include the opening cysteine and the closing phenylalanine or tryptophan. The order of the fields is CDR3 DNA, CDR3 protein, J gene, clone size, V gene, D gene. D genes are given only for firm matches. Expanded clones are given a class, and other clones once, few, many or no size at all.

CDR3 DNA: TGTGCCAGCAGCTGGGACAGTCTCTCTGGAAACACCATATATTTT; CDR3 protein: CASSWDSLSGNTIYF; J gene: TRBJ1-3; clone size: -; V gene: TRBV5-6; D gene: TRBD1
CDR3 DNA: TGCGCCAGCAGCGTTGACAGTCAGAATGAAAAACTGTTTTTT; CDR3 protein: CASSVDSQNEKLFF; J gene: TRBJ1-4; clone size: -; V gene: TRBV5-1; D gene: -
CDR3 DNA: TGTGCCAGCAGATTCGAGGGACAGAATAATTCACCCCTCCACTTT; CDR3 protein: CASRFEGQNNSPLHF; J gene: TRBJ1-6; clone size: -; V gene: TRBV6-5; D gene: TRBD1
CDR3 DNA: TGCGCCAGCAGCGGTCACCAGGGGGCGAACACTGAAGCTTTCTTT; CDR3 protein: CASSGHQGANTEAFF; J gene: TRBJ1-1; clone size: -; V gene: TRBV5-1; D gene: TRBD1
CDR3 DNA: TGTGCCAGCAGCCTCCATGCCCCGGGACAGAGTTCCCGGACCGGGGAGCTGTTTTTT; CDR3 protein: CASSLHAPGQSSRTGELFF; J gene: TRBJ2-2; clone size: -; V gene: TRBV4-2; D gene: TRBD1
CDR3 DNA: TGTGCCAGCAGCTTCGTGACGAGCACGGCGGATACGCAGTATTTT; CDR3 protein: CASSFVTSTADTQYF; J gene: TRBJ2-3; clone size: -; V gene: TRBV7-2; D gene: -
CDR3 DNA: TGCGCCAGCAGCTTGGCAGGGACAGGGAAATATGAAGCTTTCTTT; CDR3 protein: CASSLAGTGKYEAFF; J gene: TRBJ1-1; clone size: -; V gene: TRBV5-1; D gene: TRBD1
CDR3 DNA: TGTGCCAGCAAGACAGGGGAGACTGAGCAGTTCTTC; CDR3 protein: CASKTGETEQFF; J gene: TRBJ2-1; clone size: once; V gene: TRBV6-6; D gene: TRBD1
CDR3 DNA: TGTGCCAGCAGCCCGGGACAGGAGTACAATGAGCAGTTCTTC; CDR3 protein: CASSPGQEYNEQFF; J gene: TRBJ2-1; clone size: -; V gene: TRBV7-6; D gene: TRBD1
CDR3 DNA: TGCAGCGTTGAACAGCTCATGAACACTGAAGCTTTCTTT; CDR3 protein: CSVEQLMNTEAFF; J gene: TRBJ1-1; clone size: -; V gene: TRBV29-1; D gene: -
CDR3 DNA: TGTGCCAACAGCCCGACTAGCGGGGGGGACCTAGCCAAAAACATTCAGTACTTC; CDR3 protein: CANSPTSGGDLAKNIQYF; J gene: TRBJ2-4; clone size: -; V gene: TRBV13; D gene: TRBD2
CDR3 DNA: TGTGCCAGCAGCCTAGTAATCTACGAGCAGTACTTC; CDR3 protein: CASSLVIYEQYF; J gene: TRBJ2-7; clone size: -; V gene: TRBV11-2; D gene: -
CDR3 DNA: TGTGCCAGCAGCGCCCGTCAGGGAGAGACCCAGTACTTC; CDR3 protein: CASSARQGETQYF; J gene: TRBJ2-5; clone size: -; V gene: TRBV9; D gene: -
CDR3 DNA: TGTGCCAGCAGCTTGTACAGGGGAGGGGCCAACGTCCTGACTTTC; CDR3 protein: CASSLYRGGANVLTF; J gene: TRBJ2-6; clone size: -; V gene: TRBV5-4; D gene: TRBD1
CDR3 DNA: TGTGCCAGTAGTATTCCCGGGACAGGGGACCACGAGCAGTACTTC; CDR3 protein: CASSIPGTGDHEQYF; J gene: TRBJ2-7; clone size: once; V gene: TRBV19; D gene: TRBD1
CDR3 DNA: TGTGCCAGCAGCTTACTCCCAGACCAGGGAGAGAAACTGTTTTTT; CDR3 protein: CASSLLPDQGEKLFF; J gene: TRBJ1-4; clone size: -; V gene: TRBV7-2; D gene: -
CDR3 DNA: TGTGCCACCAGCAGAGATCTTGGACTAAACACTGAAGCTTTCTTT; CDR3 protein: CATSRDLGLNTEAFF; J gene: TRBJ1-1; clone size: -; V gene: TRBV15; D gene: -